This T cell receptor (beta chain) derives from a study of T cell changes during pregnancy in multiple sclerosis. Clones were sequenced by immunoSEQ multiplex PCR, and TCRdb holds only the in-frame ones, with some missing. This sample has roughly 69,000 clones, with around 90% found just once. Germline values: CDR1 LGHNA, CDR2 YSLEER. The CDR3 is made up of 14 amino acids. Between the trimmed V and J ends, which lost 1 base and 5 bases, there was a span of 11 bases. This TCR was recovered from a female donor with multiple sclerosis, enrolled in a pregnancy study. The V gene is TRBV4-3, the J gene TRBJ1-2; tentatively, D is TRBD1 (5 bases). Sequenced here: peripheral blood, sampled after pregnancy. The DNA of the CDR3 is TGCGCCAGCAGCCAAGTAAGGACATCATATGGCTACACCTTC. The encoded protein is CASSQVRTSYGYTF.